The rows below give T cell receptor beta chains drawn from one sample of a study of shared clonotypes between healthy human individuals. The method was immunoSEQ multiplex PCR; TCRdb's version includes in-frame clones alone and lacks a portion of them. This sample has 100,000 to 120,000 clones, with approximately 70% found just once. Material: memory CD8+ T cells sorted from blood. The receptors shown here come from a woman between 25 and 40 years old in good health. CDR3s include the opening cysteine and the closing phenylalanine or tryptophan. The D gene is left open where the match is weak. The size field is filled for only some rows; it gives once, few, many or a size class.

CDR3 | DNA | D | J | size | V
CASSLKGGTQYF | TGTGCCAGCAGCCTCAAGGGGGGGACCCAGTACTTC | . | TRBJ2-5 | . | TRBV7-3
CASSNSGAPHEQYF | TGTGCCAGCAGTAACTCCGGGGCCCCCCACGAGCAGTACTTC | . | TRBJ2-7 | . | TRBV27
CAISAPRDGEPDYGYTF | TGTGCCATCAGCGCCCCCCGGGACGGCGAACCGGACTATGGCTACACCTTC | . | TRBJ1-2 | . | TRBV10-3
CASKSDGYSGNTIYF | TGTGCCAGCAAATCGGACGGCTACTCTGGAAACACCATATATTTT | . | TRBJ1-3 | . | TRBV2
CASSPQRGTAYEQYF | TGTGCCAGCAGTCCACAGCGGGGTACTGCCTACGAGCAGTACTTC | TRBD2 | TRBJ2-7 | . | TRBV27
CASGPRGEQYF | TGTGCCAGTGGCCCCCGGGGGGAGCAGTACTTC | . | TRBJ2-7 | many | TRBV19
CASSVHRGRTDTQYF | TGTGCCAGCAGCGTACACAGGGGGCGCACAGATACGCAGTATTTT | TRBD1 | TRBJ2-3 | . | TRBV9
CASSSRQTEQFF | TGTGCCAGCAGCTCCCGACAGACGGAGCAGTTCTTC | . | TRBJ2-1 | . | TRBV7-8
CASSLEAGGNEQYF | TGTGCCAGCAGCCTTGAGGCGGGAGGGAACGAGCAGTACTTC | TRBD2 | TRBJ2-7 | many | TRBV6-1
CASSPLGYEQYF | TGTGCCAGCAGCCCCCTGGGTTACGAGCAGTACTTC | . | TRBJ2-7 | few | TRBV14
CASMIGRGRVWTEAFF | TGTGCCAGTATGATTGGCAGGGGGCGGGTTTGGACTGAAGCTTTCTTT | TRBD1 | TRBJ1-1 | . | TRBV19
CASSFGTGTYNEQFF | TGTGCCAGCAGTTTCGGGACAGGTACCTACAATGAGCAGTTCTTC | TRBD1 | TRBJ2-1 | . | TRBV28
CASNREMNTEAFF | TGTGCCAGTAACCGGGAGATGAACACTGAAGCTTTCTTT | . | TRBJ1-1 | . | TRBV19
CASSLGGYSNQPQHF | TGTGCCAGCAGCTTAGGAGGGTATAGCAATCAGCCCCAGCATTTT | . | TRBJ1-5 | . | TRBV7-9
CASSESGTSGRTTYNEQFF | TGCGCCAGCAGTGAGTCCGGGACTAGCGGGAGGACTACCTACAATGAGCAGTTCTTC | TRBD2 | TRBJ2-1 | . | TRBV10-2
CASSFLSGRASDEQFF | TGTGCCAGCAGCTTCCTTAGCGGGAGGGCCTCGGATGAGCAGTTCTTC | TRBD2 | TRBJ2-1 | once | TRBV7-8
CSVGTASYEQYF | TGCAGCGTTGGGACAGCGTCCTACGAGCAGTACTTC | . | TRBJ2-7 | many | TRBV29-1
CASSIVSGVSVHGYTF | TGTGCCAGTAGTATAGTCTCGGGGGTTTCGGTTCATGGCTACACCTTC | . | TRBJ1-2 | . | TRBV19
CASSFRGGTNEKLFF | TGTGCCAGCAGTTTCCGGGGGGGAACTAATGAAAAACTGTTTTTT | . | TRBJ1-4 | few | TRBV28
CASTGARTDTQYF | TGTGCCAGCACCGGGGCACGCACAGATACGCAGTATTTT | . | TRBJ2-3 | once | TRBV25-1
CASSGTSGSPNEQFF | TGTGCCAGCAGTGGTACCAGCGGGAGCCCCAATGAGCAGTTCTTC | TRBD2 | TRBJ2-1 | many | TRBV6-1
CASSLILGLTGPYEQYF | TGTGCCAGCAGTTTAATCCTGGGGCTGACGGGCCCCTACGAGCAGTACTTC | . | TRBJ2-7 | . | TRBV27
CASISSGEPYEQYF | TGTGCCAGCATAAGCTCCGGGGAACCCTACGAGCAGTACTTC | . | TRBJ2-7 | few | TRBV7-9